The rows below give T cell receptor beta chains drawn from one sample of a study of T cell responses to AZD1222 COVID-19 vaccine. Sequencing was performed with immunoSEQ multiplex PCR; in TCRdb, only in-frame clones are kept and a portion is missing. The table shows about 140,000 clones, with roughly 90% occurring only once. The specimen comprised peripheral blood, sampled 28 days after the second AZD1222 dose. All receptors derive from an adult who received the AZD1222 COVID-19 vaccine. Each CDR3 is given without its conserved first and last residue.

J | length | V | CDR3
TRBJ2-1 | 15 | TRBV4-1 | ASSQGMRGAGDNEQF
TRBJ2-2 | 13 | TRBV7-9 | ASSRAPSRTGELF
TRBJ2-7 | 9 | TRBV18 | ASSPGGEQY
TRBJ2-7 | 13 | TRBV5-1 | ASSDGLADSYEQY
TRBJ1-1 | 10 | TRBV7-2 | ASSGNREVAF
TRBJ2-2 | 15 | TRBV11-3 | ASSAGRGARGTGELF
TRBJ2-3 | 11 | TRBV14 | ASSQEGEHTQY
TRBJ2-1 | 10 | TRBV12-3/TRBV12-4 | ASSAGQTSQF
TRBJ1-2 | 13 | TRBV7-2 | ASSLARRQPYGYT
TRBJ1-5 | 14 | TRBV27 | ASSPTVGLSNQPQH
TRBJ1-1 | 15 | TRBV4-2 | ASSQVLGRGPGTEAF
TRBJ1-2 | 13 | TRBV19 | ASSIDWGDSDGYT
TRBJ1-3 | 12 | TRBV2 | ASKIQGPGNTIY
TRBJ1-5 | 14 | TRBV4-2 | ASSHELGAGGQPQH
TRBJ2-7 | 10 | TRBV7-8 | ASRDLSYEQY
TRBJ2-2 | 13 | TRBV14 | ASSPRLAGSGELF
TRBJ2-5 | 10 | TRBV12-3/TRBV12-4 | ASSSDQETQY